This T cell receptor (beta chain) derives from a study of cytomegalovirus exposure and HLA in healthy donors. Findings and caveats of the study: A few chains tied to CMV proved CMV antigen-specific in vitro. In a later analysis, donors in an Asian-associated ancestry cluster reportedly had fewer N-insertions in productive TCRs than the cohort mean.

Vbeta (60) and Jbeta (13) primers were used in the PCR. Sequencing was performed with immunoSEQ multiplex PCR; in TCRdb, only in-frame clones are kept and a portion is missing. The table has approximately 150,000 clones, over 60% seen once. As regards this clone: Its antigen is undetermined.

The source of this sequence is a male donor in good health and CMV-seronegative. Material for sequencing was PBMCs.

CDR3 sequence: CASSMGSDYEQYF. Here the CDR3 DNA reads TGTGCCAGTAGTATGGGGAGTGACTACGAGCAGTACTTC. V is TRBV19 and J is TRBJ2-7; the D gene is possibly TRBD2 (5 bases). The germline V gene has CDR1 LNHDA and CDR2 SQIVND (reference sequence). V was trimmed by 3 bases and J by 3 bases, leaving 9 bases between them. The CDR3 loop spans 13 amino acids.